This TCR beta chain emerged from a study of T cell responses to AZD1222 COVID-19 vaccine. The study, taken as a whole, reports: Receipt of two AZD1222 doses was followed by a rise in Spike-specific TCR breadth and depth. Seropositive AZD1222 recipients at baseline numbered only five or six. In all cases, repertoires were sampled only after the peak T cell response.

CDR3 length: 13 residues. Trimming stripped 8 bases from V and 2 bases from J, with 8 bases between. From germline, CDR1 is KGHDR and CDR2 SFDVKD. Using immunoSEQ multiplex PCR, the repertoire was profiled, and TCRdb retains in-frame clones only, with some absent. The repertoire has 120,000 or so clones, 90% of them found once; the top ten carry 6% to 9%. Concerning this clone: Its specificity is not known. The same CDR3 is also encoded by other DNA sequences in this sample.

J is TRBJ2-2 and V is TRBV24-1, with D maybe TRBD1 (5 bases). This material consisted of peripheral blood, taken on day 0 of AZD1222 vaccination. The TCR sequence derives from an adult in good health. The CDR3 DNA reads TGTGCCACCAAACAGGCAAACACCGGGGAGCTGTTTTTT. Amino acids: CATKQANTGELFF.